These 20 T cell receptor beta chains originate from one sample sequenced in a study of identifying expanded T cells in peripheral blood. Method: immunoSEQ multiplex PCR; TCRdb's copy keeps in-frame clones and lacks some. Of 95,000 or so clones in the sample, around 88% are singletons; the top ten hold roughly 5.9%. The sample taken for sequencing was blood. The receptor source for this set is a person aged 18 to 70 in good health.

The V call is TRBV10-3, the J call TRBJ1-1; D is perhaps TRBD1 (6 bases). The CDR3 contains 13 residues. V gave up 3 bases and J gave up 1 base, with 6 bases separating them. Germline lookup yields CDR1 ENHRY and CDR2 SYGVKD. The CDR3 loop is CAISEQGNTEAFF. For the CDR3, the DNA is TGTGCCATCAGTGAACAGGGGAACACTGAAGCTTTCTTT.

The rearrangement uses TRBV2 and TRBJ2-5; D possibly uses TRBD1 or TRBD2 (5 bases each). Between the trimmed V and J ends, which lost 8 bases and 5 bases, there was a span of 18 bases. Per germline, CDR1 SNHLY and CDR2 FYNNEI. This CDR3 has 14 amino acids. For the CDR3, the DNA is TGTGCCAGCTCGAGGGGTCTGAGGGAGGAGACCCAGTACTTC. Its translation: CASSRGLREETQYF.

The J gene is TRBJ1-5, the V gene TRBV7-2; TRBD1 is a possible D gene (6 bases). CDR3 length: 12 amino acids. Trimming took 5 bases from V and 15 from J, leaving 17 bases between them. The germline gives CDR1 SGHTA, CDR2 FQGNSA. This chain's CDR3 is CASSLNRVFLHF. In DNA form, the CDR3 reads TGTGCCAGCAGCCTCAACAGGGTCTTCCTGCATTTT.

V and J are TRBV6-1 and TRBJ2-3; D is ambiguous. Trimming left V 2 bases short and J 5 bases short, with 8 bases between. The CDR3 spans 13 residues. Germline loops: CDR1 MNHNS, CDR2 SASEGT. CDR3 DNA: TGTGCCAGCAGTGAAAGGCTTAAAGATACGCAGTATTTT. Its protein product is CASSERLKDTQYF.

This clone was seen only a few times. This chain connects TRBV11-2 to TRBJ2-2; TRBD1 might be the D (5 bases). Germline V gene data show CDR1 as SGHAT and CDR2 as FQNNGV. This CDR3 has 16 residues. V was cut by 0 bases and J by 0 bases, with 8 bases left in between. The CDR3 region has the DNA TGTGCCAGCAGCTTAGATAGGGGTTCGAACACCGGGGAGCTGTTTTTT. Its protein product is CASSLDRGSNTGELFF.

V usage is TRBV7-2 and J usage is TRBJ2-1; D is possibly TRBD1 (6 bases). V was shortened by 4 bases and J by 7 bases, with 20 bases between the two germline ends. CDR1 SGHTA and CDR2 FQGNSA come from the germline V gene. The CDR3 totals 16 residues. The CDR3, as DNA: TGTGCCAGCAGCTATTCAGGGGTGCTTAGTAGGAATGAGCAGTTCTTC. It is translated as CASSYSGVLSRNEQFF.

This clone has just one count. The chain is built from TRBV2 and TRBJ2-3; 11 bases fit TRBD1. Losses at the gene ends were 8 bases for V and 4 bases for J; bases not matched to a gene: 14. The CDR3 sequence is 17 residues long. The germline V gene encodes CDR1 SNHLY and CDR2 FYNNEI. The CDR3 sequence is CASLPYRDRGDADTQYF. CDR3 coding DNA: TGTGCCAGCCTTCCTTACCGGGACAGGGGGGATGCAGATACGCAGTATTTT.

This rearrangement joins TRBV5-6 to TRBJ1-6; D ambiguous. Germline values: CDR1 SGHDT, CDR2 YYEEEE. The CDR3 runs 14 residues. V dropped 4 bases and J dropped 7 bases, with 12 bases sitting between them. The CDR3 is CASSLLNRNSPLHF. The DNA for the CDR3 is TGTGCCAGCAGCCTACTTAACAGAAATTCACCCCTCCACTTT.

V usage is TRBV5-5 and J usage is TRBJ1-2, with D hard to call. From germline, CDR1 is SGHKS and CDR2 YYEKEE (reference sequence). Between the trimmed V and J ends, which lost 4 bases and 4 bases, there was a span of 14 bases. The CDR3 loop spans 14 amino acids. In nucleotides, the CDR3 is TGTGCCAGCAGCGTGCCGCTCGAAAGCTATGGCTACACCTTC. Protein sequence: CASSVPLESYGYTF.

The V call is TRBV5-1, the J call TRBJ2-3; TRBD2 agrees at 14 bases. The CDR3 covers 21 residues. CDR1 is SGHRS and CDR2 is YFSETQ in the germline V gene. Losses at the gene ends were 4 bases for V and 0 bases for J; bases not matched to a gene: 16. CDR3 protein: CASSVVPGLAGEIPSTDTQYF. In nucleotides, the CDR3 is TGCGCCAGCAGCGTGGTACCGGGACTAGCGGGGGAGATACCTAGCACAGATACGCAGTATTTT.

This clone was seen more than once but under ten times. The V and J genes are TRBV7-9 and TRBJ2-2, with unresolved D. CDR1 is SEHNR and CDR2 is FQNEAQ in the germline V gene (reference sequence). The CDR3 is 14 residues long. The V gene lost 0 bases and the J gene lost 6 bases, with 8 bases spanning the gap. CDR3 DNA: TGTGCCAGCAGCTTAGCCGGTACCCCCGGGGAGCTGTTTTTT. Translated, it gives CASSLAGTPGELFF.

This clone was seen a single time. The chain recombines TRBV10-2 with TRBJ1-1, with D perhaps TRBD1 (5 bases). In germline, CDR1 is WSHSY, CDR2 SAAADI. Trimming took off 0 bases at V and 3 bases at J, with 8 bases between the two ends. The CDR3 consists of 14 residues. The CDR3 nucleotides are TGCGCCAGCAGTGAGTCGCTCAGGGACACTGAAGCTTTCTTT. Protein: CASSESLRDTEAFF.

CDR3 bases: TGTGCCTGGGGGCAGAGCTACGAGCAGTACTTC. This sequence encodes CAWGQSYEQYF. This sequence joins TRBV30 and TRBJ2-7; no definite D call. CDR1 and CDR2 (germline): GTSNPN, SVGIG (reference sequence). The V end lost 5 bases, the J end lost 3 bases, and 8 bases lay between the germline ends. The CDR3 covers 11 residues.

This chain links TRBV5-1 with TRBJ2-7, with a weak D call TRBD1 (5 bases). There are 12 residues in the CDR3. The germline V and J ends were trimmed by 4 bases and 7 bases, with 12 bases remaining between them. Per germline, CDR1 SGHRS and CDR2 YFSETQ. CDR3 region: CASSPKPGEQYF. CDR3 nucleotides: TGCGCCAGCAGCCCTAAACCAGGGGAGCAGTACTTC.

The CDR3, as DNA: TGTGCCAGCTCACCGGCACACAGGGGATCACGCGGCTACACCTTC. As protein: CASSPAHRGSRGYTF. The V gene is TRBV18, the J gene TRBJ1-2, with TRBD1 matching 7 bases. The V gene's germline CDR1 is KGHSH and CDR2 LQKENI. The ends lost 3 bases at V and 8 bases at J; junction bases unmatched: 12. This CDR3 is 15 amino acids long.

The chain joins TRBV19 to TRBJ1-2, with D perhaps TRBD1 (6 bases). CDR3 length: 13 residues. The V end was cut by 2 bases, the J end by 5 bases, with 9 bases between. The germline V gene encodes CDR1 LNHDA and CDR2 SQIVND (reference sequence). The CDR3 reads CASSITQGYGYTF. CDR3 sequence (DNA): TGTGCCAGTAGTATAACACAGGGTTATGGCTACACCTTC.

The V and J genes are TRBV9 and TRBJ2-2; 7 bases line up with TRBD1. The CDR3 has 15 residues. Germline V gene data show CDR1 as SGDLS and CDR2 as YYNGEE. V lost 4 bases, J lost 5 bases, and 8 bases stayed unmatched. The CDR3 sequence: CASSQDRARTGELFF. The CDR3 region has the DNA TGTGCCAGCAGCCAAGACAGGGCAAGGACCGGGGAGCTGTTTTTT.

The CDR3 sequence is CASTAGGWTGELFF. CDR3 DNA sequence: TGTGCCAGCACCGCAGGGGGATGGACCGGGGAGCTGTTTTTT. This rearrangement joins TRBV6-6 to TRBJ2-2, with 7 nucleotides matching TRBD1. Unmatched junction bases numbered 7, after V lost 7 bases and J lost 5 bases. The CDR3 runs 14 residues. Germline V gene sequence: CDR1 MNHNY, CDR2 SVGAGI (reference sequence).

This clone was detected only once. In DNA form, the CDR3 reads TGTGCCTGGAGTGTCCCCTCGAGGGGACAGCCCCAGCATTTT. Translation: CAWSVPSRGQPQHF. This chain connects TRBV30 to TRBJ1-5; a possible D gene is TRBD1 (5 bases). Germline CDR1 reads GTSNPN; CDR2 reads SVGIG (reference sequence). Between the trimmed V and J ends, which lost 0 bases and 7 bases, there was a span of 13 bases. The CDR3 spans 14 residues.

The rearrangement joins TRBV16 to TRBJ1-2; 9 bases are shared with TRBD1. After removal of 4 bases from V and 7 bases from J, the junction contained 13 bases not matched to a gene. This CDR3 comprises 16 residues. Looked up from germline, CDR1 is KGHSY and CDR2 is FQNENV. CDR3 nucleotides: TGTGCCAGCAGCCCATCCTGGGACAGGGATCGAAGTGGCTACACCTTC. Encoded protein: CASSPSWDRDRSGYTF.